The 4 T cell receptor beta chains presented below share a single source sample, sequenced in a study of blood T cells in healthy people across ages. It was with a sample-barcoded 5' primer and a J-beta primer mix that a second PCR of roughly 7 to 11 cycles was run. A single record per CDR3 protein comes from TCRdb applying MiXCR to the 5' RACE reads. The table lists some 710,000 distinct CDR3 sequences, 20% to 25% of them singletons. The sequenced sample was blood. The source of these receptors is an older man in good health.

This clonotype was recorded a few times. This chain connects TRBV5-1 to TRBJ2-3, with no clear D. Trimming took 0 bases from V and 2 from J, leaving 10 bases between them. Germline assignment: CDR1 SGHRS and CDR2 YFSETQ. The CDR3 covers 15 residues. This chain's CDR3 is CASSLDSLDTDTQYF. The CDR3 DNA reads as TGCGCCAGCAGCTTGGACAGTCTTGACACAGATACGCAGTATTTT.

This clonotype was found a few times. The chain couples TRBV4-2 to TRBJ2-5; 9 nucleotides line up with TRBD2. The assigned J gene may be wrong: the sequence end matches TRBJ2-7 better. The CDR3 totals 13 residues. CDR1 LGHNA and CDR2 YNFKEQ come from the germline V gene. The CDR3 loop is CASSHTLAGEQYF. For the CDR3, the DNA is TGTGCCAGCAGCCACACACTAGCGGGCGAGCAGTACTTC.

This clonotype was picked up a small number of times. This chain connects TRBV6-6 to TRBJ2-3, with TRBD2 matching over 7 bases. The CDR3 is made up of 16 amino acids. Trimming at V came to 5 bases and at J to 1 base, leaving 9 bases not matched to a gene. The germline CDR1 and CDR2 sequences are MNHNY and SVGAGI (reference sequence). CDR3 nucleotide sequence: TGTGCCAGCAGTGACCCCGCGGCGGGGGGCACAGATACGCAGTATTTT. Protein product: CASSDPAAGGTDTQYF.

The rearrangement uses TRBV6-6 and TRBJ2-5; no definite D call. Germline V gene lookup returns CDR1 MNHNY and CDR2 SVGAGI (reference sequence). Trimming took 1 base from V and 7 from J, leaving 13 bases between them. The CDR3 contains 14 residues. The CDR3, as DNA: TGTGCCAGCAGTTACTATGATCCGGGCGGGACCCAGTACTTC. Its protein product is CASSYYDPGGTQYF.